This entry features one T cell receptor (beta chain) sequence. What it binds is unknown. This record belongs to a study of CD8+ T cells in alopecia areata. Broader study findings: Affected scalp, especially in alopecia totalis/universalis, had a higher clonality than normal scalp did. Although TCR sharing was seen in mice, sharing across patients was less clear, possibly for HLA-related reasons.

Peripheral blood and lesional scalp punch biopsies came from alopecia areata patients. After removal of 3 bases from V and 8 bases from J, the junction contained 4 bases not matched to a gene. The CDR3 covers 14 residues. CDR1 and CDR2 (germline): MNHEY, SMNVEV (reference sequence). It was cDNA, reverse transcribed from extracted RNA, that served as the sequencing template. This table comes from immunoSEQ multiplex PCR, and its TCRdb copy is limited to in-frame clones, with some not included. The data show about 110,000 clones, 55% to 60% seen once. The source material was NKG2D-low CD8+ T cells sorted from blood. This TCR was sampled from a human donor with alopecia areata. The chain is built from TRBV27 and TRBJ2-1, with TRBD2 matching over 10 bases. The CDR3 sequence: CASSLFLAGDEQFF. In DNA form, the CDR3 reads TGTGCCAGCAGTTTGTTCCTAGCGGGAGATGAGCAGTTCTTC.